This is a list of T cell receptor beta chains from one sample in a study of preoperative IRX-2 immunotherapy in early breast cancer. Sequencing used immunoSEQ multiplex PCR; TCRdb keeps in-frame clones, though not all of them. The sample contains about 24,000 clones, about 87% of which appear only once. Here the sequenced sample was tumor tissue, taken after IRX-2 immunotherapy. These receptors came from a human donor with breast cancer. The CDR3 runs from the conserved cysteine through the conserved F or W. Size tells how often a clone was seen (once, few, many) or the class of an expanded clone, and some rows leave it out.

clone_size v_call cdr3_aa
. TRBV11-3 CASSLASLGGASYEQYF
. TRBV9 CASSVGTGGPTGELFF
. TRBV10-2 CASSAVAGLQETQYF
. TRBV27 CASSSGHTQYF
. TRBV2 CASSERTVGNSPLHF
. TRBV5-1 CASSWGDRGNSPLHF
. TRBV9 CASSGQGYEQYF
. TRBV11-3 CASSRQGGNYGYTF
. TRBV6-6 CASTRGRNTEAFF
. TRBV19 CASSLRRDTQYF
. TRBV7-9 CASSLVGTDTQYF
once TRBV4-2 CASSPLEVSNTGELFF
. TRBV10-2 CASSTGVNQPQHF
. TRBV11-3 CASSLEASGGHEQFF
. TRBV7-8 CASSIQGNSPLHF
. TRBV5-1 CASSLASTSDTQYF
. TRBV25-1 CASSDPKRGGRETQYF
. TRBV18 CASSQTGTGNTIYF
. TRBV27 CASGPYRGGNTIYF
. TRBV6-5 CASSRQGIMNTEAFF
. TRBV5-4 CASGGERYNEQFF
. TRBV18 CASSPETGNTIYF
. TRBV6-1 CASNPDRGDSQAFF
. TRBV9 CASSVARGGGADTQYF
. TRBV5-1 CASSFGTASGANVLTF
. TRBV5-4 CASSQVDLSNTGELFF
. TRBV28 CASRQTDYGYTF
. TRBV7-9 CASSSGLSNQPQHF
. TRBV6-5 CASSYGNGQGFEAFF
. TRBV18 CASSARQGSYEQYF
. TRBV9 CASSRRGRGIDTQYF
. TRBV5-1 CASSLVSGTKETQYF
. TRBV19 CASTDRDPPSYGYTF
. TRBV11-2 CASSSGRPAEAFF
. TRBV6-6 CASSYHRAGEGTEAFF
. TRBV5-1 CASSLGSNTEAFF
. TRBV7-9 CASSLDIRQGGTGELFF
. TRBV7-9 CASSTTGVSPLHF
. TRBV4-1 CASSQGFGRGNIQYF
. TRBV11-2 CASSLDQQGRNTIYF
. TRBV5-1 CASSWGGTGTEAFF
. TRBV28 CASSFDIGPGLGYTF
. TRBV7-2 CASSLLQGYEQYF
. TRBV27 CASSLGGGREYEQYF
. TRBV18 CASSSGTGSYEQYF
. TRBV19 CASSRDLGELFF
. TRBV5-1 CASSYNYLGGYNEQFF
. TRBV7-9 CASSSHTQYF
. TRBV5-6 CASSLDFALPSPLHF
. TRBV19 CASSKFIMTGIAGYTF
once TRBV7-2 CASSLVLLRGAFF
once TRBV11-2 CASSLSDTQYF
. TRBV11-3 CASSRLSSGNTIYF
. TRBV2 CASSRQGRGSNTEAFF
once TRBV7-9 CASSLEVNTEAFF
. TRBV4-2 CASSQAAFGRTGELFF
. TRBV9 CASSVDGSRGNTIYF
. TRBV5-4 CASSLGTGRADTQYF
. TRBV2 CASSEALAGFGANVLTF
. TRBV29-1 CSVIIGNQPQHF